One TCR beta chain is described in this entry. Its recognized antigen is unknown. The record has no base qualities; no much larger clone is one base away. This entry belongs to a study of OX40 agonist ivuxolimab in advanced cancers. Broadly, across the study: Ivuxolimab was a fully human IgG2 agonistic monoclonal antibody targeting the costimulatory receptor OX40 (CD134). Intravenous ivuxolimab was administered to patients every 2 weeks at six dose levels: 0.01, 0.1, 0.3, 1.5, 3 and 10 mg/kg. Of the 50 or so patients in dose escalation, approximately 20 had hepatocellular carcinoma, some 15 had melanoma, 9 had renal cell carcinoma and 9 had head and neck cancer. The dose-escalation cohort was around 83% male with a mean age of about 60 years, ranging from about 23 to 85. Patients were allowed to have had prior anti-PD-1, anti-PD-L1 or anti-CTLA-4 therapy, and approximately 39% of the dose-escalation patients had been treated with checkpoint inhibitors. Partial responses occurred in three dose-escalation patients, of whom one had hepatocellular carcinoma and two had cutaneous melanoma. Peripheral TCRbeta sequencing was intended to test whether TCR sequence diversity was altered and clonal T-cell expansion was caused by ivuxolimab. The monotherapy dose-escalation portion (N ≈ 52 patients) of the phase I ivuxolimab trial is reported in the paper.

Patients with a history of autoimmune disease or receiving systemic immunosuppression were excluded from the trial. In every dose cohort, peripheral blood was drawn for TCR sequencing at baseline, cycle 4 day 1, and cycle 7 day 1. The samples were taken from a phase I, first-in-human, multicenter, open-label dose-escalation trial of ivuxolimab. Adults with locally advanced or metastatic melanoma, renal cell, hepatocellular, or head and neck squamous cell carcinoma were enrolled in the trial. Before TCR sequencing, CD4+ T cells and CD8+ T cells were sorted from peripheral blood as separate populations. Genomic DNA was isolated from the sorted cells so that the TCRbeta CDR3 region could be sequenced. The immunoSEQ Assay was used for sequencing of TCRbeta CDR3 regions. TCRdb took this table from immuneACCESS and kept in-frame rearrangements with V and J called. Such tables lack part of the clones; where checked against another copy, unresolved V genes explain under half of the gap, and the rest is unexplained. The sample yields around 62,000 clones; over 80% were counted once. 0.31% of the sample is held by the ten biggest clonotypes.

V ends up 4 bases short and J 4 bases short, with an unmatched junction base count of 14. Counted from cysteine to phenylalanine, this CDR3 has 17 amino acids. The DNA shown is the 51-base CDR3, in frame from base 1. Per the germline V gene, SGHDN is the CDR1 and FVKESK is the CDR2. Broad study findings and their caveats: Low levels of normalized T-cell clonal expansion were also seen in some nonresponding patients. In partial responders in the 0.1-3.0 mg/kg groups, normalized peripheral clonal expansion was found to be among the lowest, especially among CD8+ T cells. The antigen specificity of the clonally expanded peripheral T cells was not determined. At doses of 0.1 to 3.0 mg/kg, clonal expansion of both CD4+ and CD8+ T cells in blood was seen between baseline and week 6. On average, CD8+ T cells showed more expanded clones than CD4+ T cells after ivuxolimab.

The receptor chain draws on TRBV14 and TRBJ2-3; 7 central bases correspond to TRBD1. This TCR derives from an adult with an advanced solid tumor such as melanoma, head and neck, liver or kidney cancer. The sequencing used CD4+ or CD8+ T cells sorted from blood, collected in a trial of the OX40 agonist ivuxolimab. The DNA is as follows: TGTGCCAGCAGCCGGATAGACAGGGCCCCATTCGCAGATACGCAGTATTTT. Translated, this gives CASSRIDRAPFADTQYF.